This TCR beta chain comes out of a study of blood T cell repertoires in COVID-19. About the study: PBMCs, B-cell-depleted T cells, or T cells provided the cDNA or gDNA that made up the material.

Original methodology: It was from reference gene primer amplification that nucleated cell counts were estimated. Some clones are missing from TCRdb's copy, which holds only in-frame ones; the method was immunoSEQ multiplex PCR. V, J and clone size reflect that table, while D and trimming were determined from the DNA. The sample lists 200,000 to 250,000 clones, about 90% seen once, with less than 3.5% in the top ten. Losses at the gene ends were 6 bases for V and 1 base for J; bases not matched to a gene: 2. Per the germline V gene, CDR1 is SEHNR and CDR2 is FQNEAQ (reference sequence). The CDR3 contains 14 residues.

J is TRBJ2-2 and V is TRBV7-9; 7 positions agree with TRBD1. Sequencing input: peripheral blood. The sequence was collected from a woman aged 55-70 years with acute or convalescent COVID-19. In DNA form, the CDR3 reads TGTGCCAGCAGGCAGGGGGTGAACACCGGGGAGCTGTTTTTT. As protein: CASRQGVNTGELFF.